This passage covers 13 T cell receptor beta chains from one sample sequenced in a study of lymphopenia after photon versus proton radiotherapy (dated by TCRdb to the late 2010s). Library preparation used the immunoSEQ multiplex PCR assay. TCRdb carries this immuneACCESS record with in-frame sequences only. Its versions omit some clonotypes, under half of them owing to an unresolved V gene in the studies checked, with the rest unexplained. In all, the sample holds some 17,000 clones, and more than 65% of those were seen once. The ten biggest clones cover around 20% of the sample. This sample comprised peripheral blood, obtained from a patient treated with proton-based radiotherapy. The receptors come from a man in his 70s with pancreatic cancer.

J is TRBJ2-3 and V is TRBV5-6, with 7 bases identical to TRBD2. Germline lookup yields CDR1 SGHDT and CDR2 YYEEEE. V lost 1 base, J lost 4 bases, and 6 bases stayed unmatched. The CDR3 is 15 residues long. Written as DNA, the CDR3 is TGTGCCAGCAGCTTGACCGGGGGGATTCCAGATACGCAGTATTTT. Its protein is CASSLTGGIPDTQYF. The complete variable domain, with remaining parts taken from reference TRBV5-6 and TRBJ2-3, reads DAGVTQSPTHLIKTRGQQVTLRCSPKSGHDTVSWYQQALGQGPQFIFQYYEEEERQRGNFPDRFSGHQFPNYSSELNVNALLLGDSALYLCASSLTGGIPDTQYFGPGTRLTVL.

CDR3 coding DNA: TGTGCCAGCAGGTTCGAGGGGGGGGCGACCGGGGAGCTGTTTTTT. Protein sequence: CASRFEGGATGELFF. The chain employs TRBV6-5 and TRBJ2-2; maybe TRBD2 (7 bases). Trimming removed 6 bases at V and 5 bases at J, with 16 bases between. CDR1 and CDR2 from the germline V gene are MNHEY and SVGAGI. CDR3 length equals 15 residues.

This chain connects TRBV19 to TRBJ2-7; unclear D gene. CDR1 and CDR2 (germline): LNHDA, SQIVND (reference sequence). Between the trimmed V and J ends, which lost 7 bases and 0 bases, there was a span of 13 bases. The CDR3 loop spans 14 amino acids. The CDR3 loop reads CASNPGTSSYEQYF. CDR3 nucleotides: TGTGCCAGTAACCCAGGCACCAGCTCCTACGAGCAGTACTTC.

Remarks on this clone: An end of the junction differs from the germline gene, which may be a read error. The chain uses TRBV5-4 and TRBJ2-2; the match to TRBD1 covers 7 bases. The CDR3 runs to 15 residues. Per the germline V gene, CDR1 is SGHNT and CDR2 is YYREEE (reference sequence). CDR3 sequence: CASSLGFGTAGELFF. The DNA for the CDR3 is TGTGCCAGCAGTTTGGGATTCGGGACAGCCGGGGAGCTGTTTTTT.

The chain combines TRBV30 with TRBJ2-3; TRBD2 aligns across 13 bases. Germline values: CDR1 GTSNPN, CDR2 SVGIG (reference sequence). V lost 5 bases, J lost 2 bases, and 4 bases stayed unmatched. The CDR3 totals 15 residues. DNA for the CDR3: TGTGCCTGGGGGGGACTAGCGGGACTCACAGATACGCAGTATTTT. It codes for CAWGGLAGLTDTQYF.

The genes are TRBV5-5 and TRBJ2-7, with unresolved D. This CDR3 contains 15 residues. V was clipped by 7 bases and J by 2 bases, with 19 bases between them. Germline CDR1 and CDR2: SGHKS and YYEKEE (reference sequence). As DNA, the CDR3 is TGTGCCAGCGCTACCACCCCGCAGCCTACCTACGAGCAGTACTTC. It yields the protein CASATTPQPTYEQYF.

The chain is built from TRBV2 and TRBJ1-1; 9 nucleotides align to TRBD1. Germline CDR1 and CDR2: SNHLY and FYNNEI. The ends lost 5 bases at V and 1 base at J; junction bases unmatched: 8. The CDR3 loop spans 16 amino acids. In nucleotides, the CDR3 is TGTGCCAGCAGTTTACAGGGGGCCAGGTCGAACACTGAAGCTTTCTTT. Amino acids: CASSLQGARSNTEAFF.

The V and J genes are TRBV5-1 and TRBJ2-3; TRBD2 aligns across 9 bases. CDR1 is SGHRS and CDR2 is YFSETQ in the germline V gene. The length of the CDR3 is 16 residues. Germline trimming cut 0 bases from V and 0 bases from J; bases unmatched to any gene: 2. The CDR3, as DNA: TGCGCCAGCAGCTTGGTGCTAGCGGGGAGCACAGATACGCAGTATTTT. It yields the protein CASSLVLAGSTDTQYF.

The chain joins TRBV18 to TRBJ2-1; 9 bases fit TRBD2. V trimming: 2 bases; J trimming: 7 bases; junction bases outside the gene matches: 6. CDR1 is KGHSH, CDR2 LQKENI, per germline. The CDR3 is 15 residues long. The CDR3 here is CASSPISGGTNEQFF. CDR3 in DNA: TGTGCCAGCTCACCAATTAGCGGGGGCACGAATGAGCAGTTCTTC.

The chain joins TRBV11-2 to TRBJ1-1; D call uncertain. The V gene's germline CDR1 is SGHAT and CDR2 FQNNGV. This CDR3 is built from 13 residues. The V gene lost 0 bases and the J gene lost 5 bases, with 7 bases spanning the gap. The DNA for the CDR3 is TGTGCCAGCAGCTTAGAGACTGAAACTGAAGCTTTCTTT. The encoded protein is CASSLETETEAFF.

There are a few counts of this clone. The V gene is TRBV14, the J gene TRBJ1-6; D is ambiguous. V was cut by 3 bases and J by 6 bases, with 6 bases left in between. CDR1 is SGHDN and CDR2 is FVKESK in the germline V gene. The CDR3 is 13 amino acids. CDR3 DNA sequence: TGTGCCAGCAGCCAGTCTGCTAATTCACCCCTCCACTTT. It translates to CASSQSANSPLHF.

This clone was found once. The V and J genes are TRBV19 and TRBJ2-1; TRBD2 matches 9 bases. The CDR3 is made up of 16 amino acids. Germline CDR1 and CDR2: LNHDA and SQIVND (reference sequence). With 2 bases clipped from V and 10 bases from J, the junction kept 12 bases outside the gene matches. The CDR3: CASSIRAGGPLSEQFF. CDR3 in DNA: TGTGCCAGTAGTATACGAGCGGGAGGTCCCCTTTCGGAGCAGTTCTTC.

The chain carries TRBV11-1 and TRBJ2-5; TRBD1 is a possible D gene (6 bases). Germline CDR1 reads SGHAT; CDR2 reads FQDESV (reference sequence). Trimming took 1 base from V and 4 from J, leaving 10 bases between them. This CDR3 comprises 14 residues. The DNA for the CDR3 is TGTGCCAGCAGCTTAGGGACAGTTCGAGAGACCCAGTACTTC. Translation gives CASSLGTVRETQYF.